These T cell receptor beta chains were read from a single sample in a study of shared clonotypes between healthy human individuals. The assay was immunoSEQ multiplex PCR, and TCRdb's table has in-frame clones only and misses some. The data contain about 1.1 million clones, roughly 80% of them singletons. Specimen: memory CD4+ T cells from PBMCs. Receptors originate from a man aged 18 to 29 in good health. Some clones in this sample may be carry-over from other donors' samples. The CDR3 runs from the conserved cysteine through the conserved F or W. The order of the fields is J gene, V gene, clone size, D gene, CDR3 protein, CDR3 DNA. The D gene is left open where the match is weak. Some rows mark clone size as missing; the rest say once, few, many or name a class of expanded clone.

J gene: TRBJ2-7; V gene: TRBV11-3; clone size: few; D gene: NA; CDR3 protein: CASSLRDGNYEQYF; CDR3 DNA: TGTGCCAGCAGCCTCCGGGACGGAAACTACGAGCAGTACTTC
J gene: TRBJ1-3; V gene: TRBV7-6; clone size: NA; D gene: NA; CDR3 protein: CASSKLGPFSGNTIYF; CDR3 DNA: TGTGCCAGCAGCAAGTTGGGTCCTTTCTCTGGAAACACCATATATTTT
J gene: TRBJ1-5; V gene: TRBV23-1; clone size: NA; D gene: NA; CDR3 protein: CASSSGARSTFYSNQPQHF; CDR3 DNA: TGCGCCAGCAGTTCCGGGGCCAGATCTACTTTTTATAGCAATCAGCCCCAGCATTTT
J gene: TRBJ1-1; V gene: TRBV19; clone size: NA; D gene: NA; CDR3 protein: CASSSSQGRGNTEAFF; CDR3 DNA: TGTGCCAGTAGTTCCTCACAGGGAAGAGGGAACACTGAAGCTTTCTTT
J gene: TRBJ2-2; V gene: TRBV5-4; clone size: once; D gene: NA; CDR3 protein: CATSVPDRATGELFF; CDR3 DNA: TGTGCCACCTCGGTCCCAGACAGAGCCACCGGGGAGCTGTTTTTT
J gene: TRBJ2-3; V gene: TRBV7-8; clone size: NA; D gene: TRBD2; CDR3 protein: CASSPGTSGRADTDTQYF; CDR3 DNA: TGTGCCAGCAGCCCGGGGACTAGCGGGAGGGCAGACACAGATACGCAGTATTTT
J gene: TRBJ2-5; V gene: TRBV18; clone size: NA; D gene: NA; CDR3 protein: CASSPGTAETQYF; CDR3 DNA: TGTGCCAGCTCACCGGGGACCGCAGAGACCCAGTACTTC
J gene: TRBJ2-1; V gene: TRBV29-1; clone size: NA; D gene: NA; CDR3 protein: CSVVGGASYNEQFF; CDR3 DNA: TGCAGCGTTGTGGGGGGCGCATCCTACAATGAGCAGTTCTTC
J gene: TRBJ2-2; V gene: TRBV30; clone size: NA; D gene: TRBD1; CDR3 protein: CAWTLNRGADTGELFF; CDR3 DNA: TGTGCCTGGACATTGAACAGGGGGGCGGACACCGGGGAGCTGTTTTTT
J gene: TRBJ1-2; V gene: TRBV28; clone size: NA; D gene: TRBD1; CDR3 protein: CASSYDRASGGYTF; CDR3 DNA: TGTGCCAGCAGTTACGACAGGGCGTCTGGTGGCTACACCTTC
J gene: TRBJ1-5; V gene: TRBV6-1; clone size: NA; D gene: TRBD1; CDR3 protein: CASSEVRDRGRAGQPQHF; CDR3 DNA: TGTGCCAGCAGTGAAGTCCGGGACAGGGGGCGCGCGGGTCAGCCCCAGCATTTT
J gene: TRBJ2-1; V gene: TRBV4-1; clone size: few; D gene: NA; CDR3 protein: CASSQDIGRLVLNEQFF; CDR3 DNA: TGCGCCAGCAGCCAAGATATAGGGCGACTAGTTTTGAATGAGCAGTTCTTC
J gene: TRBJ2-6; V gene: TRBV19; clone size: NA; D gene: NA; CDR3 protein: CASSPRTGANVLTF; CDR3 DNA: TGTGCCAGTAGTCCCCGTACTGGGGCCAACGTCCTGACTTTC
J gene: TRBJ2-7; V gene: TRBV7-2; clone size: NA; D gene: TRBD2; CDR3 protein: CASSFGTSLQYF; CDR3 DNA: TGTGCCAGCAGCTTCGGGACTAGCTTGCAGTACTTC
J gene: TRBJ1-2; V gene: TRBV5-4; clone size: NA; D gene: TRBD1; CDR3 protein: CASSRQGYDYGYTF; CDR3 DNA: TGTGCCAGCAGCCGACAGGGGTACGACTATGGCTACACCTTC
J gene: TRBJ2-7; V gene: TRBV11-3; clone size: NA; D gene: TRBD1; CDR3 protein: CASSLDGTGGYEQYF; CDR3 DNA: TGTGCCAGCAGCTTAGATGGGACAGGGGGATACGAGCAGTACTTC
J gene: TRBJ1-2; V gene: TRBV6-5; clone size: NA; D gene: NA; CDR3 protein: CASRAGPEMDGYTF; CDR3 DNA: TGTGCCAGCAGGGCCGGGCCAGAGATGGATGGCTACACCTTC
J gene: TRBJ1-5; V gene: TRBV4-3; clone size: NA; D gene: NA; CDR3 protein: CASSQDLGVQPQHF; CDR3 DNA: TGCGCCAGCAGCCAAGATCTCGGGGTTCAGCCCCAGCATTTT
J gene: TRBJ2-3; V gene: TRBV9; clone size: NA; D gene: NA; CDR3 protein: CASSFRAEGTDTQYF; CDR3 DNA: TGTGCCAGCAGCTTCCGTGCGGAGGGCACAGATACGCAGTATTTT
J gene: TRBJ2-5; V gene: TRBV7-9; clone size: NA; D gene: TRBD2; CDR3 protein: CASSLALAGYETQYF; CDR3 DNA: TGTGCCAGCAGCTTAGCCCTAGCGGGATATGAGACCCAGTACTTC
J gene: TRBJ2-3; V gene: TRBV7-3; clone size: NA; D gene: NA; CDR3 protein: CASSPLASTDTQYF; CDR3 DNA: TGTGCCAGCAGCCCCCTAGCGAGCACAGATACGCAGTATTTT
J gene: TRBJ1-5; V gene: TRBV28; clone size: NA; D gene: NA; CDR3 protein: CASASELGQPQHF; CDR3 DNA: TGTGCCAGCGCTTCCGAACTGGGACAGCCCCAGCATTTT
J gene: TRBJ1-1; V gene: TRBV7-2; clone size: NA; D gene: TRBD1; CDR3 protein: CASSFKGTGGLRITEAFF; CDR3 DNA: TGTGCCAGCAGCTTCAAAGGTACAGGGGGCCTGCGAATTACTGAAGCTTTCTTT
J gene: TRBJ2-3; V gene: TRBV7-9; clone size: few; D gene: TRBD1; CDR3 protein: CASSPTGGFTDTQYF; CDR3 DNA: TGTGCCAGCAGCCCAACAGGGGGATTCACAGATACGCAGTATTTT
J gene: TRBJ2-1; V gene: TRBV19; clone size: NA; D gene: NA; CDR3 protein: CASSIDGSSYNEQFF; CDR3 DNA: TGTGCCAGTAGTATAGACGGGAGCTCCTACAATGAGCAGTTCTTC
J gene: TRBJ1-4; V gene: TRBV5-1; clone size: NA; D gene: NA; CDR3 protein: CASSRRPNEKLFF; CDR3 DNA: TGCGCCAGCAGCCGCCGGCCTAATGAAAAACTGTTTTTT
J gene: TRBJ2-7; V gene: TRBV7-8; clone size: NA; D gene: NA; CDR3 protein: CASSSMGRYAGLYEQYF; CDR3 DNA: TGTGCCAGCAGCTCCATGGGTCGATATGCAGGACTCTACGAGCAGTACTTC
J gene: TRBJ2-7; V gene: TRBV21-1; clone size: NA; D gene: NA; CDR3 protein: CASPPSGLVDYEQYF; CDR3 DNA: TGTGCCAGTCCGCCCTCGGGACTAGTAGACTACGAGCAGTACTTC
J gene: TRBJ2-7; V gene: TRBV5-1; clone size: NA; D gene: TRBD2; CDR3 protein: CASSRGQTSGAYEQYF; CDR3 DNA: TGCGCCAGCAGCCGCGGACAGACTAGCGGGGCCTACGAGCAGTACTTC
J gene: TRBJ1-2; V gene: TRBV7-2; clone size: NA; D gene: NA; CDR3 protein: CASSLGGQNYGYTF; CDR3 DNA: TGTGCCAGCAGCCTAGGGGGACAAAACTATGGCTACACCTTC
J gene: TRBJ1-2; V gene: TRBV29-1; clone size: NA; D gene: TRBD1; CDR3 protein: CSVEAYLGQGGYTF; CDR3 DNA: TGCAGCGTTGAAGCATATTTGGGACAGGGGGGCTACACCTTC
J gene: TRBJ2-7; V gene: TRBV7-3; clone size: NA; D gene: TRBD1; CDR3 protein: CASSGTGTDTINLYEQYF; CDR3 DNA: TGTGCCAGCAGCGGCACCGGGACAGACACAATAAACCTCTACGAGCAGTACTTC